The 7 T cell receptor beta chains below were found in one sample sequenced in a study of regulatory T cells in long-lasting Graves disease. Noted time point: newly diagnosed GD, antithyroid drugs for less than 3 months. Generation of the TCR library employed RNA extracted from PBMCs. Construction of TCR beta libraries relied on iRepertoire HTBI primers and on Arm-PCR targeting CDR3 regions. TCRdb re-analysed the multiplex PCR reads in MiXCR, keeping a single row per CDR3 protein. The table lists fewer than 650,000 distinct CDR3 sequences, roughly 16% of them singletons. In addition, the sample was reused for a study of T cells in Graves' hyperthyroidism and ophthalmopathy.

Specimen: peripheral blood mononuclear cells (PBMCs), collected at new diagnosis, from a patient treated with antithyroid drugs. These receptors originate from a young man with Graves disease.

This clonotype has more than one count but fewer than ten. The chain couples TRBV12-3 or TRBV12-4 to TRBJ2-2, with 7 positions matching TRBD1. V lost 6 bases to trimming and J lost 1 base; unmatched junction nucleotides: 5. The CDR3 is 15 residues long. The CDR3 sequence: CASSPGQRNTGELFF. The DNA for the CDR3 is TGTGCCAGCAGCCCGGGACAGCGGAACACCGGGGAGCTGTTTTTT.

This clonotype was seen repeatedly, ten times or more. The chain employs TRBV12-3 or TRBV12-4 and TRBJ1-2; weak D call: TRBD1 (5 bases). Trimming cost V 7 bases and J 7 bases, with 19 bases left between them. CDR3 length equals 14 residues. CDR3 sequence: CASNEAQGKGGYTF. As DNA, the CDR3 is TGTGCCAGCAATGAAGCTCAGGGAAAAGGTGGCTACACCTTC.

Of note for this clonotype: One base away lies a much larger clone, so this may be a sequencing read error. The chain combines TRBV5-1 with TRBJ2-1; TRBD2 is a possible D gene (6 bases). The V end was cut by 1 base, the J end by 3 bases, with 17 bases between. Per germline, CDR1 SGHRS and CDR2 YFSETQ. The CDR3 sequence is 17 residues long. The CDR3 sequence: CASSLRDFESNYNEQFF. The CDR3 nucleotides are TGCGCCAGCAGCTTGAGGGACTTCGAGTCCAACTACAATGAGCAGTTCTTC.

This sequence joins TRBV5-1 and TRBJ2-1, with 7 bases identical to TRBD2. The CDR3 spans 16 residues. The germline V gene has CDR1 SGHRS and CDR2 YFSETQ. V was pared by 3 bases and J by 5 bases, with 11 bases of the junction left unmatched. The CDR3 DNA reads TGCGCCAGCAGCTCCCTCCGAGGAGGGAGGGACAATGAGCAGTTCTTC. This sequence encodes CASSSLRGGRDNEQFF.

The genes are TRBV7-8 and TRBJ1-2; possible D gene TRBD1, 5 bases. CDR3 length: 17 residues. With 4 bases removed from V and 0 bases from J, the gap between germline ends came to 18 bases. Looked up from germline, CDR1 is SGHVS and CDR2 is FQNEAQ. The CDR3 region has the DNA TGTGCCAGCAGCTCAGCGTCCCGGGGGGGTACTAACTATGGCTACACCTTC. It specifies CASSSASRGGTNYGYTF.

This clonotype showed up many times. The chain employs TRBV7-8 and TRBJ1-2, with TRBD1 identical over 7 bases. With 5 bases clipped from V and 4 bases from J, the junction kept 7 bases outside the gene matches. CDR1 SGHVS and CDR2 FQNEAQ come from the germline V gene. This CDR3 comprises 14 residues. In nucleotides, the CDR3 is TGTGCCAGCAGCGCTCGGGACAGCTCCTATGGCTACACCTTC. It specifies CASSARDSSYGYTF.

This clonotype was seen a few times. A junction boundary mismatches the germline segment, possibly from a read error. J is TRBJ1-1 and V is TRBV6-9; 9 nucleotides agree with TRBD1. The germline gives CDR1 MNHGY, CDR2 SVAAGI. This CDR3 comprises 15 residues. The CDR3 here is CASSWDREMNTEAFF. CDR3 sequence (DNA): TGCGCCAGCAGCTGGGACAGGGAGATGAACACTGAAGCTTTCTTT.